The 25 T cell receptor beta chains in this list originate from one sample, sequenced in a study of blood T cell repertoires in COVID-19. TCRdb's copy holds only in-frame clones and misses some; the assay was immunoSEQ multiplex PCR. Among more than 200,000 clones listed, around nine tenths were seen once. The sequenced material came from peripheral blood. The receptors stem from a man aged 30 to 45 with active or convalescent COVID-19.

This chain joins TRBV3-1 (or the pseudogene TRBV3-2) and TRBJ1-2; D perhaps matches TRBD1 (6 bases). Germline CDR1 reads LGHDT; CDR2 reads YNNKEL (reference sequence). This CDR3 comprises 17 residues. The ends were cut back, 0 bases at V and 9 bases at J, with 23 bases in the middle. The CDR3 protein is CASSQDSVVPGVGRYTF. The CDR3 nucleotides read TGTGCCAGCAGCCAAGATTCGGTCGTCCCAGGGGTAGGGCGCTACACCTTC.

The chain carries TRBV9 and TRBJ1-2; 11 nucleotides agree with TRBD1. J gave up 8 bases and V 3 bases, and 12 bases lay outside the gene matches. This CDR3 region has 16 residues. Germline CDR1 reads SGDLS; CDR2 reads YYNGEE. CDR3 protein: CASSAEAGQGAYGYTF. The CDR3 nucleotides are TGTGCCAGCAGCGCCGAAGCCGGACAGGGGGCTTACGGCTACACCTTC.

The J gene is TRBJ1-1, the V gene TRBV4-1, with D unresolved. The CDR3 is 13 amino acids. Trimming took 0 bases from V and 7 from J, leaving 9 bases between them. Germline V gene lookup returns CDR1 MGHRA and CDR2 YSYEKL. This chain's CDR3 is CASSQDLSGEAFF. The CDR3 DNA follows: TGCGCCAGCAGCCAAGATCTATCCGGTGAAGCTTTCTTT.

The gene calls are TRBV4-3 and TRBJ1-1, with 8 bases fitting TRBD1. The CDR3 spans 18 residues. V lost 0 bases and J lost 1; bases outside the gene matches: 10. Germline CDR1 LGHNA, CDR2 YSLEER. This chain's CDR3 is CASSQDGPGTGKNTEAFF. The CDR3 bases are TGCGCCAGCAGCCAAGATGGGCCCGGGACAGGTAAGAACACTGAAGCTTTCTTT.

This clone occurred once. The CDR3 protein is CASSHRMSTDTQYF. The CDR3 DNA is TGTGCCAGCAGCCACCGAATGAGTACAGATACGCAGTATTTT. This sequence joins TRBV4-2 and TRBJ2-3; no clear D. V was shortened by 3 bases and J by 3 bases, with 10 bases between the two germline ends. The CDR3 has 14 residues. Germline V gives CDR1 LGHNA, CDR2 YNFKEQ.

The chain recombines TRBV6-5 with TRBJ1-2, with 7 bases fitting TRBD1. The J segment lost 4 bases and the V segment lost 0 bases, leaving 5 bases of the junction unmatched. Germline V lookup: CDR1 MNHEY, CDR2 SVGAGI. The CDR3 extends over 15 amino acids. CDR3 protein: CASSYSEGASYGYTF. CDR3 nucleotide sequence: TGTGCCAGCAGTTACTCGGAGGGGGCTAGCTATGGCTACACCTTC.

This chain links TRBV14 with TRBJ1-1; D is possibly TRBD1 (6 bases). Germline CDR1 reads SGHDN; CDR2 reads FVKESK. This CDR3 comprises 16 residues. V dropped 1 base and J dropped 0 bases, with 12 bases sitting between them. The CDR3 nucleotides read TGTGCCAGCAGCCAAGGGATTCAGGGGATGAACACTGAAGCTTTCTTT. This codes for CASSQGIQGMNTEAFF.

This clone has more than one count but fewer than ten. The chain links TRBV4-1 to TRBJ1-2; 7 bases fit TRBD1. The CDR3 contains 16 residues. V shed 1 base and J 4 bases; nucleotides not matched to a gene: 9. Germline V lookup: CDR1 MGHRA, CDR2 YSYEKL. The CDR3 here is CASSQGRDSSFYGYTF. CDR3 DNA: TGCGCCAGCAGCCAAGGGCGGGACAGTTCCTTCTATGGCTACACCTTC.

V usage is TRBV28 and J usage is TRBJ2-4, with D tentatively TRBD2 (6 bases). The V end was cut by 5 bases, the J end by 4 bases, with 15 bases between. This CDR3 region has 15 residues. Per the germline V gene, CDR1 is MDHEN and CDR2 is SYDVKM. DNA for the CDR3: TGTGCCAGCAGTCTAACCGGGACTTATAAAAACATTCAGTACTTC. It codes for CASSLTGTYKNIQYF.

The rearrangement links TRBV5-6 to TRBJ2-7; 9 nucleotides match TRBD1. CDR1 SGHDT and CDR2 YYEEEE come from the germline V gene. The length of the CDR3 is 15 residues. V dropped 4 bases and J dropped 3; count of bases not matched to a gene: 8. CDR3 sequence reads: CASSAAGTGRYEQYF. In nucleotides, the CDR3 is TGTGCCAGCAGCGCGGCCGGGACAGGGCGCTACGAGCAGTACTTC.

The chain combines TRBV13 with TRBJ2-1; tentative D call: TRBD2 (5 bases). Trimming removed 3 bases from V and 8 bases from J, with 20 bases in between. Germline V CDR1 and CDR2: PRHDT, FYEKMQ (reference sequence). This CDR3 has 16 amino acids. CDR3 amino acids: CASSFLRVDPPDEQFF. In DNA form, the CDR3 reads TGTGCCAGCAGCTTCTTGAGGGTAGATCCTCCTGATGAGCAGTTCTTC. Combining the CDR3 with reference TRBV13 and TRBJ2-1 gives the whole variable domain AAGVIQSPRHLIKEKRETATLKCYPIPRHDTVYWYQQGPGQDPQFLISFYEKMQSDKGSIPDRFSAQQFSDYHSELNMSSLELGDSALYFCASSFLRVDPPDEQFFGPGTRLTVL.

The V call is TRBV12-3 or TRBV12-4, the J call TRBJ1-1; maybe TRBD1 (6 bases). This CDR3 comprises 12 residues. V dropped 6 bases and J dropped 7 bases, with 12 bases sitting between them. CDR3 in amino acids: CASSYTGNEAFF. The CDR3 DNA is TGTGCCAGCAGCTACACAGGGAATGAAGCTTTCTTT.

This chain links TRBV27 with TRBJ2-5; no definite D call. This CDR3 has 14 amino acids. Germline lookup yields CDR1 MNHEY and CDR2 SMNVEV (reference sequence). Trimming shortened V by 6 bases and J by 1 base, and 12 bases separated the two germline ends. The CDR3 protein is CASRETGFQETQYF. In DNA, the CDR3 is TGTGCCAGCAGGGAGACCGGGTTCCAAGAGACCCAGTACTTC.

This clone came up a few times. V usage is TRBV19 and J usage is TRBJ1-2; 8 bases are shared with TRBD1. CDR3 length: 13 residues. The J segment lost 8 bases and the V segment lost 9 bases, leaving 11 bases of the junction unmatched. The germline V gene encodes CDR1 LNHDA and CDR2 SQIVND (reference sequence). The CDR3 DNA follows: TGTGCCAGCCGACAGGGGACGGCTAGCGGCTACACCTTC. Translation gives CASRQGTASGYTF. Looking up the rest from reference TRBV19 and TRBJ1-2 gives the full variable domain: DGGITQSPKYLFRKEGQNVTLSCEQNLNHDAMYWYRQDPGQGLRLIYYSQIVNDFQKGDIAEGYSVSREKKESFPLTVTSAQKNPTAFYLCASRQGTASGYTFGSGTRLTVV.

V gene TRBV3-1 (or the pseudogene TRBV3-2) combines with J gene TRBJ2-5; 13 bases fit TRBD2. From germline, CDR1 is LGHDT and CDR2 YNNKEL (reference sequence). This CDR3 is 19 amino acids long. J lost 7 bases, V lost 1 base, and 15 bases had no gene match. For the CDR3, the DNA is TGTGCCAGCAGCCAAGCCCCCGGGACTAGCGGGACGGGGCGTAGGACCCAGTACTTC. Translated: CASSQAPGTSGTGRRTQYF.

The V call is TRBV7-2, the J call TRBJ1-1; TRBD1 matches 10 bases. Per germline, CDR1 SGHTA and CDR2 FQGNSA. The CDR3 runs to 17 residues. The junction had 9 bases not matched to a gene; V was cut back by 2 bases and J by 3 bases. CDR3: CASSLTGQGGMDTEAFF. The CDR3 bases are TGTGCCAGCAGCTTAACAGGACAGGGGGGTATGGACACTGAAGCTTTCTTT.

This sequence joins TRBV7-9 and TRBJ2-7; TRBD1 matches at 11 bases. The V gene's germline CDR1 is SEHNR and CDR2 FQNEAQ (reference sequence). V gave up 5 bases and J gave up 7 bases; unmatched junction bases: 10. The CDR3 is made up of 15 amino acids. The CDR3 reads CASSAPGQGDREQYF. The CDR3 DNA follows: TGTGCCAGCAGCGCCCCGGGACAGGGGGATAGGGAGCAGTACTTC.

The chain links TRBV11-3 to TRBJ1-1; TRBD1 might be the D (5 bases). Deletions cut 1 base from V and 0 bases from J, with 9 bases between. The germline gives CDR1 SGHNT, CDR2 YENEEA. This CDR3 region has 15 residues. The DNA of the CDR3 is TGTGCCAGCAGCTTAGGGATGGACATGAACACTGAAGCTTTCTTT. Translation gives CASSLGMDMNTEAFF.

This chain connects TRBV6-6 to TRBJ1-3, with TRBD1 identical over 7 bases. Looked up from germline, CDR1 is MNHNY and CDR2 is SVGAGI (reference sequence). V lost 7 bases and J lost 0; bases outside the gene matches: 6. The CDR3 extends over 15 amino acids. The CDR3 sequence is CASTQQGNSGNTIYF. As DNA, the CDR3 is TGTGCCAGCACCCAACAGGGGAACTCTGGAAACACCATATATTTT.

CDR3 bases: TGCGCCAGCAGCGAAAGCGGGGGGTACTACGAGCAGTACTTC. Protein product: CASSESGGYYEQYF. This rearrangement joins TRBV10-2 to TRBJ2-7; 9 bases align to TRBD2. CDR3 size: 14 residues. V lost 6 bases, J lost 3 bases, and 6 bases stayed unmatched. Per the germline V gene, CDR1 is WSHSY and CDR2 is SAAADI.

The chain couples TRBV29-1 to TRBJ2-3, with a tentative D call TRBD2 (6 bases). The CDR3 totals 15 residues. The V gene lost 2 bases and the J gene lost 7 bases, with 19 bases spanning the gap. The V gene's germline CDR1 is SQVTM and CDR2 ANQGSEA. The CDR3 is CSVENRLESLYTQYF. The CDR3 DNA reads TGCAGCGTTGAAAACCGACTAGAAAGTTTATATACGCAGTATTTT.

The V and J genes are TRBV2 and TRBJ1-3; 8 positions match TRBD1. V dropped 4 bases and J dropped 2; count of bases not matched to a gene: 4. Germline V gene lookup returns CDR1 SNHLY and CDR2 FYNNEI. The CDR3 is made up of 15 amino acids. CDR3 sequence: CASSGTGFAGNTIYF. As DNA, the CDR3 is TGTGCCAGCAGTGGGACAGGGTTTGCTGGAAACACCATATATTTT. Supplemented by reference TRBV2 and TRBJ1-3, the full variable domain reads EPEVTQTPSHQVTQMGQEVILRCVPISNHLYFYWYRQILGQKVEFLVSFYNNEISEKSEIFDDQFSVERPDGSNFTLKIRSTKLEDSAMYFCASSGTGFAGNTIYFGEGSWLTVV.

The chain joins TRBV9 to TRBJ2-7, with D unresolved. Between the trimmed V and J ends, which lost 3 bases and 6 bases, there was a span of 10 bases. The germline V gene has CDR1 SGDLS and CDR2 YYNGEE. CDR3 length: 12 residues. CDR3 nucleotide sequence: TGTGCCAGCAGCGAAGCCGGTGGCGAGCAGTACTTC. Translated, it gives CASSEAGGEQYF. The whole variable domain, filled in from reference TRBV9 and TRBJ2-7, reads DSGVTQTPKHLITATGQRVTLRCSPRSGDLSVYWYQQSLDQGLQFLIQYYNGEERAKGNILERFSAQQFPDLHSELNLSSLELGDSALYFCASSEAGGEQYFGPGTRLTVT.

The CDR3 loop is CASSARTGPTDTQYF. The CDR3 region has the DNA TGTGCCAGCAGCGCGAGGACAGGGCCCACAGATACGCAGTATTTT. This chain uses TRBV7-2 with TRBJ2-3; 8 nucleotides align to TRBD1. V shed 5 bases, J shed 2 bases, and the junction held 6 bases outside the gene matches. The CDR3 totals 15 residues. Germline CDR1 SGHTA, CDR2 FQGNSA.

This rearrangement joins TRBV28 to TRBJ1-6; 9 bases line up with TRBD1. This CDR3 region has 16 residues. Germline loops: CDR1 MDHEN, CDR2 SYDVKM. Losses at the gene ends were 6 bases for V and 10 bases for J; bases not matched to a gene: 13. The CDR3 here is CASRPGQGPPRSPLHF. Here the CDR3 DNA reads TGTGCCAGCAGGCCCGGACAGGGGCCACCACGGTCACCCCTCCACTTT.